This T cell receptor (beta chain) appears in the sequencing data of a study of T cell responses to AZD1222 COVID-19 vaccine. Study results and limitations: The reported proportion of spike-specific TCRs targeting unmutated variant regions was nearly half. Sampling captured repertoires only after the peak T cell response.

Trimming removed 4 bases from V and 8 bases from J; junction bases left unmatched: 8. Germline V lookup: CDR1 SGHAT, CDR2 FQDESV (reference sequence). The CDR3 length is 14 residues. Comments on this clone: What it binds is unknown.

Repertoires were generated with immunoSEQ multiplex PCR, while TCRdb's copy carries only in-frame clones and drops some. The sample has 95,000 to 150,000 clones; roughly 90% are singletons. The receptor was derived from an adult in good health. The starting material was peripheral blood, obtained on day 0 of AZD1222 vaccination. The chain uses TRBV11-1 and TRBJ1-2; 9 bases agree with TRBD1. The CDR3 nucleotides read TGTGCCAGCAGCTCCCAGACAGGGGGTGACGGCTACACCTTC. Translation gives CASSSQTGGDGYTF.